This T cell receptor (beta chain) was sequenced in a study of siplizumab effects on memory and regulatory T cells. Whole-study results and caveats: Naive T cells seemed more diverse than memory cells; they also seemed major alloresponse contributors.

Of note for this clone: Its antigen remains unidentified.

The length of the CDR3 is 12 residues. Germline-derived CDR1 and CDR2 are MNHEY and SVGAGI. The V and J ends lost 1 base and 8 bases respectively, with 8 bases between them. Measured with immunoSEQ multiplex PCR; TCRdb has only the in-frame clones, and not every one. The data hold 110,000 or so clones, with roughly 94% observed a single time. The chain uses TRBV6-5 and TRBJ1-2, with D unclear. This sequence originates from a human donor in good health. The sequencing sample was made of Tregs sorted from blood. The CDR3 bases are TGTGCCAGCAGTTACTTGGGCCGCGGCTACACCTTC. This gives the protein CASSYLGRGYTF.